This T cell receptor (beta chain) is from a study of read filtering for tumor transcriptome and immune sequencing. Study as a whole: The cohort had about 16 men and some 13 women aged roughly 40 to 90, mean about 72 years.

Trimming cost V 6 bases and J 5 bases; bases outside gene matches: 5. Germline values: CDR1 MDHEN, CDR2 SYDVKM. The CDR3 is made up of 14 amino acids. The library was built from roughly 400 ng RNA with molecular barcoded adaptors for alpha/delta and beta/gamma chains. TCRdb re-derived calls from the reads in MiXCR, one entry per CDR3 protein. The sample has roughly 130,000 distinct CDR3 sequences, around 13% seen once. This clonotype was sampled from a donor at least 40 years old with multiple myeloma. This rearrangement joins TRBV28 to TRBJ2-5; 11 bases agree with TRBD2. The sequencing sample was made of a population of CD138-negative cells sorted from bone marrow. The DNA of the CDR3 is TGTGCCAGCAGACTAGCGGGAGTCATTGAGACCCAGTACTTC. It codes for CASRLAGVIETQYF.